This T cell receptor (beta chain) derives from a study of tumor-infiltrating lymphocytes in primary liver carcinoma (dated by TCRdb to 2017 to 2019). Turning to the overall study: Hepatocellular carcinoma (four) or combined HCC and intrahepatic cholangiocarcinoma (one) was present in the five patients, who were three men and two women aged 30 to 69 years. Each sample produced roughly 3.65 to 7.13 million productive TCRbeta reads, and read depth showed no significant difference between tissue types. Repertoires from technical replicates were highly reproducible, with mean shared-clone rates roughly 0.87 and correlation coefficients above 0.95. To link TCRbeta repertoire diversity with the local molecular phenotype, the 25 or so tumor region samples were profiled using Agilent mRNA microarrays. Tumors of the five patients were stage T1-T3 N0M0 with maximum diameters of 4.2 to 10 cm. TCRbeta repertoire sequencing covered about 35 specimens from 5 patients: about 25 tumor regions, 5 adjacent noncancerous liver tissues and 5 peripheral blood samples. Across five regions of each liver tumor, along with adjacent normal tissue and blood, the study brought together TCRbeta repertoire sequencing, expression microarrays and whole-exome sequencing. General study outcomes and caveats: Because the samples were bulk and unsorted, CD4+ and CD8+ T cell repertoires could not be compared. The top 250 clones made up a significantly larger repertoire fraction in tumors than in blood (p = 0.039). The study included only five patients, and the authors note findings should be validated in a larger study. Repertoire overlap was found to be higher between tumor regions (mean roughly 35%) than between tumor-adjacent (roughly 17%) or tumor-blood (around 15%) pairs, consistent with antigen-driven expansion. Only about 7-25% of top clones were found in all five regions of a tumor, suggesting spatial heterogeneity of tumor-infiltrating T cells. Because sequencing covered only the TCR beta chain and unpaired alpha chains were not captured, true repertoire diversity is likely underestimated.

The germline V gene specifies SGHAT as CDR1 and FQNNGV as CDR2. The CDR3 sequence holds 18 residues, the cysteine and phenylalanine included. The retained sequence is limited to the CDR3, 54 bases, with the frame set at the first base. Total RNA and DNA were co-extracted without cell sorting from about 19-30 mg of bulk tissue using the AllPrep DNA/RNA mini kit. Roughly five patients with histopathologically diagnosed primary liver carcinoma underwent surgical resection in China between late 2015 and March 2016. Chronic HBV infection was present in the patients, and the patients were treatment-naive at sampling. Five spatially separated regions were sampled per tumor: superior, inferior, left-lateral and right-lateral poles, plus the tumor centre. Histological examination found more than 75% viable tumor cells in every tumor sample. Pieces of fresh tumor and adjacent tissue were cut in half, with one half kept in RNAlater at -80 degrees C and the other half sent for histology.

This clonotype was recorded a few times. Its antigen specificity is not known. An end of the junction differs from the germline gene, which may be a read error. TCRbeta-specific cDNA was reverse-transcribed from around 500 ng total RNA using a constant-region primer and ProtoScript II reverse transcriptase. Three nested multiplex PCR rounds, following a slightly modified ARM-PCR procedure, were used to build the TCRbeta libraries. The first two PCR rounds used multiplex TRBV1-TRBV30 forward primers with a Cbeta reverse primer, each for approximately 11 cycles. Sample barcodes and Illumina adapters were added in a final 25-cycle PCR with Deep VentR polymerase. Before sequencing, amplicons between 200 and 500 bp were purified from gel using a QIAquick gel extraction kit. The TCRbeta amplicons were sequenced with 250-bp paired-end reads on an Illumina HiSeq 2500. The original pipeline was this. Trimmomatic v0.33 was used to quality-trim the reads, and FLASH v1.2.11 was used to merge paired reads so that full CDR3 sequences could be recovered. MiGEC v1.2.1b assigned V, D and J germline segments to the rearranged TCRbeta sequences. Clonotype statistics and Shannon-Wiener diversity indices were calculated with VDJtools v1.0.0. Except for diversity analysis, only each sample's 250 most abundant clonotypes were used in subsequent analyses to reduce sampling bias. TCRdb reanalyzed the raw reads on its own, using fastp at Q25 for trimming and MiXCR for clone calling, and kept in-frame beta chains. Identical CDR3 proteins give one entry, which carries the most common genes and DNA. TCRdb, not the authors, supplied the V and J calls. The sample table lists roughly 50,000 distinct CDR3 sequences, around three quarters of them with a count of one. In total, the top ten clones hold about 25% of the sample.

The sequenced sample was liver tumor tissue from sampling region 2. The meaning of the sample's cell subset or site label: tumor region T2, inferior pole. The chain is assembled from TRBV11-2 and TRBJ2-7; 15 bases in between match TRBD2. This clonotype originated in a man aged 40-55 years with primary liver carcinoma and hepatitis B virus infection. The CDR3 protein: CASSLSVGLAGGVYEQYF. The sequenced DNA: TGTGCCAGCAGCTTATCAGTTGGACTAGCGGGAGGGGTGTACGAGCAGTATTTC.